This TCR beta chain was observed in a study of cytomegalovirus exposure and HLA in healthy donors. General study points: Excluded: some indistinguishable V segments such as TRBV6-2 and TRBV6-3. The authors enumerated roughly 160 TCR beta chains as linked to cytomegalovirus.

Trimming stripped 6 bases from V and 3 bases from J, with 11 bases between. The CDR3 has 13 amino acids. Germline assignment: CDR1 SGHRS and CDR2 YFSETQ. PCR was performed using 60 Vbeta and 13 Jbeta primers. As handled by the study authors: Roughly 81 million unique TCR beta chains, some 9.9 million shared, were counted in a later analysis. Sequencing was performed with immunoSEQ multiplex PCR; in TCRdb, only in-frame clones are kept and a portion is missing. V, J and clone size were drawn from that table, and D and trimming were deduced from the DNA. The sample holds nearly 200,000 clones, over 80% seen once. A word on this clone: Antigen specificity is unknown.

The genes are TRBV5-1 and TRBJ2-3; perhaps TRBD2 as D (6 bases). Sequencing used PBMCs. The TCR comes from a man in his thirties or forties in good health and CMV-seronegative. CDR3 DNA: TGCGCCAGCACCTGGGACTTAACAGATACGCAGTATTTT. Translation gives CASTWDLTDTQYF. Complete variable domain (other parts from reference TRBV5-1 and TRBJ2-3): KAGVTQTPRYLIKTRGQQVTLSCSPISGHRSVSWYQQTPGQGLQFLFEYFSETQRNKGNFPGRFSGRQFSNSRSEMNVSTLELGDSALYLCASTWDLTDTQYFGPGTRLTVL.